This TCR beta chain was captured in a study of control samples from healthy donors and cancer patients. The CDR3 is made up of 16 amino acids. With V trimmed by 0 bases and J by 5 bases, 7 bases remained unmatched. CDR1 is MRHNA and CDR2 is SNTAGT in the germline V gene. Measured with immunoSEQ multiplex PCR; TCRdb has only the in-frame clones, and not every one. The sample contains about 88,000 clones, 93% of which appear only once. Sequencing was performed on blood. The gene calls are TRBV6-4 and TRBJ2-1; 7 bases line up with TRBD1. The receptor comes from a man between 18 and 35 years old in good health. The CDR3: CASSDSSGTDHNEQFF. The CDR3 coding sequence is TGTGCCAGCAGTGACTCGTCCGGGACAGACCACAATGAGCAGTTCTTC.